These T cell receptor beta chains were read from a single sample in a study of shared clonotypes between healthy human individuals. TCRdb keeps only in-frame clones here, not all; method: immunoSEQ multiplex PCR. The sample holds roughly 2.5 million clones, approximately 94% seen once. Sequencing was performed on naive CD4+ T cells sorted from blood. These receptors were collected from a man aged 18 to 29 in good health. CDR3s include the opening cysteine and the closing phenylalanine or tryptophan. The order of the fields is clone size, D gene, V gene, J gene, CDR3 DNA, CDR3 protein. D genes are given only for firm matches. Not every row has a clone size; where given, it reads once, few, many or a size class.

>few|NA|TRBV2|TRBJ2-7
TGTGCCAGCAGTGAGGGCGGCGTACCCTCCTACGAGCAGTACTTC
CASSEGGVPSYEQYF
>NA|TRBD1|TRBV30|TRBJ1-3
TGTGCCTCCCGAAGGGGGCCTGGAAACACCATATATTTT
CASRRGPGNTIYF
>few|NA|TRBV10-3|TRBJ1-1
TGTGCCATCAGTGACAGGAGCACTGAAGCTTTCTTT
CAISDRSTEAFF
>NA|TRBD2|TRBV30|TRBJ2-7
TGTGCCTGGAGGCTAGCGGGAGTCTACGAGCAGTACTTC
CAWRLAGVYEQYF
>NA|TRBD2|TRBV29-1|TRBJ2-5
TGCAGCATAATGATTCTAGCGGGGGAGGGAGAGACCCAGTACTTC
CSIMILAGEGETQYF
>few|NA|TRBV19|TRBJ1-2
TGTGCCAGTAGTATGTCGGGAGCGGCTTATGGCTACACCTTC
CASSMSGAAYGYTF
>NA|TRBD1|TRBV18|TRBJ2-7
TGTGCCAGCTCCCGGGACAGGGGATACGAGCAGTACTTC
CASSRDRGYEQYF
>NA|NA|TRBV11-2|TRBJ2-1
TGTGCCAGCAGTACTTTAGCGGCGAGCTCCTACAATGAGCAGTTCTTC
CASSTLAASSYNEQFF
>few|TRBD1|TRBV30|TRBJ1-1
TGTGCCCGAAACCAGGGGGGTGGTACTGAAGCTTTCTTT
CARNQGGGTEAFF
>NA|NA|TRBV7-3|TRBJ1-6
TGTGCCAGCAGCTTAAACCCCTATAATTCACCCCTCCACTTT
CASSLNPYNSPLHF
>NA|NA|TRBV6-1|TRBJ2-7
TGTGCCAGCAAAGGCGGGACGAGCTCCTACGAGCAGTACTTC
CASKGGTSSYEQYF
>NA|NA|TRBV5-4|TRBJ2-1
TGTGCCAGCAGCTTGCGGTCGGCGGCTCGTAGCGGAAATAATGAGCAGTTCTTC
CASSLRSAARSGNNEQFF
>NA|NA|TRBV6-1|TRBJ1-1
TGTGCCAGCAGTGGGGGGACATACAACACGCCTTTCTTT
CASSGGTYNTPFF
>NA|NA|TRBV11-2|TRBJ2-7
TGTGCCAGCAGCCCCCCGGAGCGTAGTTGGTACGAGCAGTACTTC
CASSPPERSWYEQYF
>NA|TRBD1|TRBV4-3|TRBJ1-1
TGCGCCAGCAGCCACGACAGGGGCACTGAAGCTTTCTTT
CASSHDRGTEAFF
>once|TRBD1|TRBV7-2|TRBJ1-2
TGTGCCAGCAGCTTAGAGGGCAGGGGGAATGGTGGCTACACCTTC
CASSLEGRGNGGYTF
>NA|NA|TRBV5-1|TRBJ1-2
TGCGCCAGCAGCTTGGTAGGGGAGTATGGCTACACCTTC
CASSLVGEYGYTF
>NA|TRBD1|TRBV6-5|TRBJ2-5
TGTGCCAGCAGACCTCGACAGGGGGGAACGGAGACCCAGTACTTC
CASRPRQGGTETQYF
>NA|TRBD1|TRBV11-3|TRBJ2-5
TGTGCCAGCAGCAGGGACAGGGAAGCGACCCAGTACTTC
CASSRDREATQYF
>NA|NA|TRBV27|TRBJ1-5
TGTGCCAGCAGTTTATTACCGTTTAGCAATCAGCCCCAGCATTTT
CASSLLPFSNQPQHF
>once|NA|TRBV10-3|TRBJ2-7
TGTGCCATCAGACCCGATTATCGAGGCTCCTACGAGCAGTACTTC
CAIRPDYRGSYEQYF
>NA|NA|TRBV2|TRBJ1-2
TGTGCCAGCACAATGCTGGGGGGGCAGGGCTATGGCTACACCTTC
CASTMLGGQGYGYTF
>NA|NA|TRBV5-4|TRBJ1-3
TGTGCCAGCAGCTCCGTTGGGGTTGGTGTAGGAAACACCATATATTTT
CASSSVGVGVGNTIYF
>NA|TRBD1|TRBV6-1|TRBJ1-2
TGTGCCAGCAGTGAAGCTGGGACAGTTCCTAACTATGGCTACACCTTC
CASSEAGTVPNYGYTF